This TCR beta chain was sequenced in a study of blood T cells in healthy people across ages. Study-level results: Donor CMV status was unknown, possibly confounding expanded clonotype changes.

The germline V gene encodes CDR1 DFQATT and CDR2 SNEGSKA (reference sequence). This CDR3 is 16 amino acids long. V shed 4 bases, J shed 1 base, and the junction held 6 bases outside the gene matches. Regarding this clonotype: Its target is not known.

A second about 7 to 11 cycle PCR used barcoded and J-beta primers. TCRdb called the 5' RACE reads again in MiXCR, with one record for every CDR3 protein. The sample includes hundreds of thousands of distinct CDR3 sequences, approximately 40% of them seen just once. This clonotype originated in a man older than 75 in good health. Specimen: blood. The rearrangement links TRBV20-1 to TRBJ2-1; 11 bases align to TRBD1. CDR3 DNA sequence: TGCAGTGCTACCGGGACAGGGGGTTTTTCCTACAATGAGCAGTTCTTC. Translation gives CSATGTGGFSYNEQFF.